The 21 T cell receptor beta chains reported below all come from one sample, sequenced in a study of T cells expressing NK-cell markers. TCRdb reprocessed the 5' RACE reads and keeps a single row for each CDR3 protein, giving no DNA. The sample table includes 350,000 to 400,000 distinct CDR3 sequences. Sequences were obtained from blood T cells: a sorted CD56 or NKG2C T cell subset, CD4+ or CD8+ T cells, or bulk PBMC T cells (not recorded which). The origin of the receptors is a woman between 45 and 65 years old in good health.

V usage is TRBV14 and J usage is TRBJ2-5; checking the TCRdb D call of TRBD1 is not possible without DNA. The germline CDR1 and CDR2 sequences are SGHDN and FVKESK. The CDR3 contains 14 residues. The CDR3 region is CASSLRDSEETQYF.

The CDR3 is CASSLAGGWKLFF. The V and J genes are TRBV7-9 and TRBJ1-4. CDR3 length: 13 amino acids. Germline CDR1 and CDR2: SEHNR and FQNEAQ (reference sequence).

By frequency, this clonotype registers medium-sized. V and J are TRBV12-3 or TRBV12-4 and TRBJ2-5; lacking DNA, the TRBD2 call made by TCRdb goes unchecked. CDR3 length equals 14 residues. Here the CDR3 reads CASSYGTLQETQYF.

This sequence joins TRBV4-1 and TRBJ2-1; TCRdb's D call, TRBD2, is unchecked because there is no DNA. Germline CDR1 reads MGHRA; CDR2 reads YSYEKL. The length of the CDR3 is 15 residues. The CDR3 loop reads CASTLQGGNYNEQFF.

The rearrangement uses TRBV6-5 and TRBJ2-2. Looked up from germline, CDR1 is MNHEY and CDR2 is SVGAGI. The CDR3 is 15 amino acids. CDR3 protein: CASSYDPLTARELFF.

The chain carries TRBV4-1 and TRBJ1-1. The CDR3 loop spans 14 amino acids. Germline assignment: CDR1 MGHRA and CDR2 YSYEKL. The CDR3 protein is CASSPNDGSTEAFF.

The genes are TRBV20-1 and TRBJ2-3; there is no DNA to check the TCRdb D call of TRBD2. This CDR3 has 15 residues. CDR1 DFQATT and CDR2 SNEGSKA come from the germline V gene (reference sequence). CDR3 residues: CSARVGGRAFDTQYF.

The chain combines TRBV13 with TRBJ1-1; lacking DNA, the TRBD1 call made by TCRdb goes unchecked. The CDR3 has 13 residues. Per the germline V gene, CDR1 is PRHDT and CDR2 is FYEKMQ (reference sequence). The CDR3 sequence is CASSFRQGTEAFF.

The chain uses TRBV15 and TRBJ2-5; the TCRdb D gene call, TRBD1, has no DNA to confirm it. CDR1 and CDR2 from the germline V gene are LNHNV and YYDKDF (reference sequence). The CDR3 is 16 amino acids. CDR3 amino acids: CATSRLPPGGAETQYF.

The chain joins TRBV13 to TRBJ2-1; TCRdb reports TRBD2, a call that lacks DNA to check it against. Germline-derived CDR1 and CDR2 are PRHDT and FYEKMQ (reference sequence). The CDR3 runs 16 residues. The chain's CDR3 is CASSLQPREVNNEQFF.

V gene TRBV30 combines with J gene TRBJ2-2. The CDR3 length is 12 residues. CDR1 GTSNPN and CDR2 SVGIG come from the germline V gene (reference sequence). The CDR3 region is CAWSRVTGELFF. Variable domain in full (rest from reference TRBV30 and TRBJ2-2): SQTIHQWPATLVQPVGSPLSLECTVEGTSNPNLYWYRQAAGRGLQLLFYSVGIGQISSEVPQNLSASRPQDRQFILSSKKLLLSDSGFYLCAWSRVTGELFFGEGSRLTVL.

CDR3 amino acids: CATSAGPGSPQHF. This sequence joins TRBV24-1 and TRBJ1-5; TCRdb's assignment of TRBD1 cannot be checked, as there is no DNA. Germline assignment: CDR1 KGHDR and CDR2 SFDVKD. This CDR3 contains 13 residues.

The rearrangement uses TRBV5-1 and TRBJ2-1; lacking DNA, the TRBD2 call made by TCRdb goes unchecked. The CDR3 is 14 residues long. The germline V gene encodes CDR1 SGHRS and CDR2 YFSETQ. CDR3 in amino acids: CASSSHGSSSEQFF. Looking up the rest from reference TRBV5-1 and TRBJ2-1 gives the full variable domain: KAGVTQTPRYLIKTRGQQVTLSCSPISGHRSVSWYQQTPGQGLQFLFEYFSETQRNKGNFPGRFSGRQFSNSRSEMNVSTLELGDSALYLCASSSHGSSSEQFFGPGTRLTVL.

The chain combines TRBV12-3 or TRBV12-4 with TRBJ2-3; as DNA is missing, the TRBD1 call by TCRdb cannot be tested. The CDR3 totals 15 residues. This chain's CDR3 is CASSLGQGFSDTQYF.

This chain uses TRBV10-3 with TRBJ2-5. CDR1 is ENHRY and CDR2 is SYGVKD in the germline V gene. The CDR3 length is 12 residues. Here the CDR3 reads CATSTSQETQYF.

The rearrangement links TRBV24-1 to TRBJ2-1. From germline, CDR1 is KGHDR and CDR2 SFDVKD. This CDR3 has 16 amino acids. The CDR3 is CATSDPYMSSYNEQFF.

The chain is built from TRBV12-3 or TRBV12-4 and TRBJ2-3; TCRdb's D call of TRBD2 is untestable without DNA. This CDR3 is built from 13 residues. The CDR3 region is CASSIRTPPTQYF.

The chain recombines TRBV27 with TRBJ2-5; no DNA is available, so the TRBD1 call from TCRdb remains unchecked. The CDR3 has 14 amino acids. The V gene's germline CDR1 is MNHEY and CDR2 SMNVEV (reference sequence). This chain's CDR3 is CASRLTGMRETQYF.

The gene calls are TRBV7-9 and TRBJ1-1; TCRdb's D gene call, TRBD1, goes unchecked for lack of DNA. Per the germline V gene, CDR1 is SEHNR and CDR2 is FQNEAQ (reference sequence). The CDR3 is 16 amino acids. The CDR3 spells CASSILGTGVNTEAFF.

This CDR3 is CASSLRDIRPAFNEQFF. J is TRBJ2-1 and V is TRBV27; TCRdb's D call of TRBD1 is untestable without DNA. The CDR3 covers 17 residues. Germline V lookup: CDR1 MNHEY, CDR2 SMNVEV (reference sequence).

The V and J genes are TRBV6-6 and TRBJ2-2; TCRdb lists TRBD2, though no DNA is available to test this call. Germline assignment: CDR1 MNHNY and CDR2 SVGAGI (reference sequence). The length of the CDR3 is 17 residues. Here the CDR3 reads CASSPSGTSGSGGELFF.